This record looks at one TCR beta chain sequence and its context. Its antigen is still unknown. Trimming left V 5 bases short and J 3 bases short, with 8 bases between. The length of the CDR3 is 13 residues. 5'RACE with constant-segment primers built TCRalpha and TCRbeta cDNA libraries with UMIs. TCRdb re-derived calls from the 5' RACE reads in MiXCR, one entry per CDR3 protein. In the table there are a few hundred thousand distinct CDR3 sequences, roughly an eighth of which are singletons. This sample is drawn from a study of T-cell memory formation after mild COVID-19. Study-wide results and caveats: The study found contracting CD4+ clones mainly in CM and EM and contracting CD8+ clones in EMRA. Clones shrinking between day 15 and 85 showed a balanced CD4/CD8 split, and those that grew later tilted toward CD4+.

The receptor's source is a man aged 18-30 years who had mild COVID-19 (a few samples of this study predate the infection). Cell type and time point are not known. This chain uses TRBV23-1 with TRBJ1-5; a possible D gene is TRBD1 (5 bases). TRBV23-1 is marked as an open reading frame, function uncertain. Sequencing was carried out using PBMCs or a T cell subset sorted from them (not recorded which). CDR3 loop: CASSTTDNQPQHF. The CDR3 nucleotides are TGCGCCAGCAGTACGACAGACAATCAGCCCCAGCATTTT.